This T cell receptor beta chain was recorded in a study of tumor-infiltrating lymphocytes in primary liver carcinoma. TCR beta cDNA was reverse-transcribed from about 500 ng of total RNA. The reaction used a constant-region primer and ProtoScript II reverse transcriptase. Slightly modified ARM-PCR, run as three nested multiplex PCR rounds, produced the TCR beta libraries. TRBV1-TRBV30 forward primers and a C-beta reverse primer were used in the first two PCR rounds, which each ran for approximately 11 cycles. MiXCR, applied by TCRdb to the multiplex PCR reads, yields one record per CDR3 protein. The sample includes some 87,000 distinct CDR3 sequences, just under 70% of them seen just once. The length of the CDR3 is 13 residues. Worth noting for this clonotype: One end of the junction is discordant with germline, which a read error may explain.

Co-extracted RNA and DNA came from about 19-30 mg of unsorted bulk tissue. The source of this sequence is a man aged 40-55 years with primary liver carcinoma and hepatitis B virus infection. This sequence joins TRBV12-3 or TRBV12-4 and TRBJ1-5; D is perhaps TRBD1 or TRBD2 (5 bases each). The DNA end favors TRBJ2-3, so the J call may be wrong. Sequencing was carried out using tumor-adjacent normal liver tissue. As DNA, the CDR3 is TGTGCAAGCAGCCGGGACCTAAATCAGCCCCAGTATTTT. Protein sequence: CASSRDLNQPQYF.